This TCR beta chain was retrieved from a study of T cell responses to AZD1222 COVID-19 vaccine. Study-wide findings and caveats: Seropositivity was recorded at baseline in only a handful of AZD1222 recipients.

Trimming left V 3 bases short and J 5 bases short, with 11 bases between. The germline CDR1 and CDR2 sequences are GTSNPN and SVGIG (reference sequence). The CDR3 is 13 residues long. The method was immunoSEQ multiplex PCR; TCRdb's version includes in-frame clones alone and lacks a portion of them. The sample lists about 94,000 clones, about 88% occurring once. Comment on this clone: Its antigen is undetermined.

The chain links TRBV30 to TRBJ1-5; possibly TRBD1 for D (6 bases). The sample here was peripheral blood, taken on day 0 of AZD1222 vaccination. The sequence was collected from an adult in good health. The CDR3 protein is CAWRGGGDQPQHF. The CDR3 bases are TGTGCCTGGAGGGGAGGGGGGGATCAGCCCCAGCATTTT.